This T cell receptor (beta chain) appears in the sequencing data of a study of T cell clusters in autoimmune cytopenias. TRB amplification used 250 ng of peripheral blood genomic DNA. The CDR3 contains 13 residues. Looked up from germline, CDR1 is SGHDT and CDR2 is YYEEEE. TRB rearrangements were amplified by touch-down multiplex PCR with mixed TRB-A/B primers. TCRdb reanalyzed the multiplex PCR reads, giving one entry per CDR3 protein sequence and no DNA. Recorded for this sample: thousands of distinct CDR3 sequences. The data also belong to a second study, concerning T cell repertoires in aging, cancer and after chemotherapy. That work contributes: Six age groups, ranging from 30 or younger to 70 or older, included the donors. Healthy donor repertoires were recorded over several months to years and showed clear clonal overlap. Compared with age-matched healthy donors, untreated hematological or solid cancer patients showed higher blood TCR clonality.

The sequence was collected from a human donor in good health. This chain connects TRBV5-6 to TRBJ1-1. Sequencing was performed on peripheral blood. CDR3: CASSSTKAYGAFF.